This TCR beta chain is drawn from a study of blood T cell repertoires in COVID-19. Study-level background: PBMCs, B-cell-depleted T cells, or T cells were the source of the cDNA or gDNA that made up the material.

This clone appeared a few times. TCRdb's table, derived via immunoSEQ multiplex PCR, lists solely in-frame clones and lacks some. The data hold roughly 190,000 clones, with approximately 80% observed a single time. Germline V lookup: CDR1 MGHDK, CDR2 SYGVNS. CDR3 length equals 12 residues. V was trimmed by 8 bases and J by 1 base, leaving 3 bases between them. This clonotype was sampled from a woman aged 50 to 60 with active or convalescent COVID-19. The V gene is TRBV25-1, the J gene TRBJ2-6; no reliable D call. Sequenced: peripheral blood. In DNA, the CDR3 is TGTGCCAGCCGTTCTGGGGCCAACGTCCTGACTTTC. This encodes CASRSGANVLTF.